Below, 27 T cell receptor beta chains from the same sample are listed, as sequenced in a study of T cell repertoires in ileal Crohn's disease. Profiled with immunoSEQ multiplex PCR; TCRdb holds only in-frame clones, not every one. The sample has roughly 60,000 clones, roughly nine tenths seen once; the top ten hold about 1.9%. Time point meaning: neoterminal ileum biopsy at postoperative endoscopy, about 6 months after surgery. The sequencing sample was made of ileal tissue. Receptors originate from an adult with Crohn's disease.

J is TRBJ2-1 and V is TRBV5-1; TRBD1 is a possible D gene (5 bases). From germline, CDR1 is SGHRS and CDR2 YFSETQ. Trimming removed 0 bases from V and 4 bases from J, with 14 bases in between. The CDR3 contains 16 residues. In nucleotides, the CDR3 is TGCGCCAGCAGCTTGGTGGGGCGGACCCTATACAATGAGCAGTTCTTC. Its protein product is CASSLVGRTLYNEQFF.

The CDR3: CASDGGGNQPQHF. CDR3 DNA: TGTGCCAGTGACGGTGGAGGCAATCAGCCCCAGCATTTT. The V call is TRBV19, the J call TRBJ1-5, with D hard to call. Trimming stripped 8 bases from V and 2 bases from J, with 10 bases between. Germline V lookup: CDR1 LNHDA, CDR2 SQIVND (reference sequence). The CDR3 spans 13 residues.

The J gene is TRBJ2-7, the V gene TRBV27; the match to TRBD2 covers 7 bases. The trim removed 6 bases at V and 6 bases at J, leaving 8 bases unmatched. From germline, CDR1 is MNHEY and CDR2 SMNVEV (reference sequence). The CDR3 sequence is 13 residues long. Here the CDR3 reads CASRWQGGSEQYF. As DNA, the CDR3 is TGTGCCAGCAGATGGCAGGGAGGGAGCGAGCAGTACTTC.

This chain joins TRBV6-6 and TRBJ1-2; D possibly corresponds to TRBD1 (5 bases). The germline gives CDR1 MNHNY, CDR2 SVGAGI (reference sequence). The V end lost 10 bases, the J end lost 8 bases, and 23 bases lay between the germline ends. This CDR3 contains 14 residues. Here the CDR3 reads CATSKGAGSTGYTF. CDR3 coding DNA: TGTGCCACCTCAAAAGGGGCAGGAAGTACCGGCTACACCTTC.

This chain joins TRBV27 and TRBJ2-7; 9 bases fit TRBD2. Per the germline V gene, CDR1 is MNHEY and CDR2 is SMNVEV (reference sequence). V dropped 5 bases and J dropped 3; count of bases not matched to a gene: 8. This CDR3 is built from 15 residues. The CDR3 protein is CASSPGRGGFYEQYV. The CDR3 nucleotides are TGTGCCAGCAGTCCGGGGCGGGGGGGTTTCTACGAGCAGTACGTC.

Judged by abundance, this clone is medium-sized. The genes are TRBV28 and TRBJ1-1; D call uncertain. Trimming took 6 bases from V and 5 from J, leaving 13 bases between them. This CDR3 has 13 residues. Per the germline V gene, CDR1 is MDHEN and CDR2 is SYDVKM. CDR3: CASRPGAPTEAFF. The CDR3 DNA follows: TGTGCCAGCAGGCCCGGTGCTCCAACTGAAGCTTTCTTT.

The chain carries TRBV15 and TRBJ1-4, with a tentative D call TRBD1 (6 bases). The V and J ends lost 7 bases and 11 bases respectively, with 23 bases between them. Germline-derived CDR1 and CDR2 are LNHNV and YYDKDF (reference sequence). The CDR3 length is 15 residues. This CDR3 reads CATTAGPQGSEKLFF. CDR3 nucleotide sequence: TGTGCCACCACCGCTGGGCCACAGGGTTCGGAGAAACTGTTTTTT.

This sequence joins TRBV14 and TRBJ2-7, with TRBD2 as a possible D gene (7 bases). The CDR3 has 16 amino acids. The V and J ends lost 0 bases and 3 bases respectively, with 15 bases between them. CDR1 and CDR2 from the germline V gene are SGHDN and FVKESK. For the CDR3, the DNA is TGTGCCAGCAGCCAAGAGGGGGCGGGAGTCGGCTACGAGCAGTACTTC. This encodes CASSQEGAGVGYEQYF. Full variable domain (missing parts from reference TRBV14 and TRBJ2-7): EAGVTQFPSHSVIEKGQTVTLRCDPISGHDNLYWYRRVMGKEIKFLLHFVKESKQDESGMPNNRFLAERTGGTYSTLKVQPAELEDSGVYFCASSQEGAGVGYEQYFGPGTRLTVT.

In the case of this clone: At one end the junction does not follow the germline gene, possibly because of a read error. The V gene is TRBV2, the J gene TRBJ2-7; D might be TRBD1 (6 bases). The germline CDR1 and CDR2 sequences are SNHLY and FYNNEI. The CDR3 consists of 16 residues. In DNA form, the CDR3 reads TGTGCCAGCAGTGAAGGGGGTATCGGGCTTTTCAGGGGCCGGCACTTC. Its translation: CASSEGGIGLFRGRHF.

The chain joins TRBV7-2 to TRBJ2-1; perhaps TRBD1 as D (8 bases). This CDR3 is built from 17 residues. V lost 5 bases to trimming and J lost 3 bases, with 20 bases between them. Germline CDR1 reads SGHTA; CDR2 reads FQGNSA. The CDR3 region has the DNA TGTGCCAGCAGCCGTCAGGGGGCGGGGGCGTTCTACAATGAGCAGTTCTTC. It translates to CASSRQGAGAFYNEQFF.

This chain links TRBV10-3 with TRBJ2-1; no definite D call. The CDR3 spans 14 residues. Trimming removed 11 bases from V and 0 bases from J, with 14 bases in between. The germline V gene encodes CDR1 ENHRY and CDR2 SYGVKD. The CDR3 reads CASALQSSYNEQFF. The CDR3 bases are TGTGCCTCCGCTTTACAGAGCTCCTACAATGAGCAGTTCTTC.

This sequence joins TRBV28 and TRBJ1-4, with D possibly being TRBD1 (6 bases). The germline CDR1 and CDR2 sequences are MDHEN and SYDVKM. The CDR3 runs 14 residues. V was cut by 2 bases and J by 8 bases, with 12 bases left in between. CDR3: CASSLTGRSEKLFF. CDR3 DNA: TGTGCCAGCAGTTTAACAGGGCGCTCCGAAAAACTGTTTTTT.

V usage is TRBV6-5 and J usage is TRBJ1-2; D unclear. V was trimmed by 0 bases and J by 0 bases, leaving 5 bases between them. Germline V gives CDR1 MNHEY, CDR2 SVGAGI. The CDR3 contains 14 residues. The chain's CDR3 is CASSYSPTNYGYTF. Written as DNA, the CDR3 is TGTGCCAGCAGTTACTCCCCAACTAACTATGGCTACACCTTC.

This chain links TRBV18 with TRBJ2-3; TRBD1 matches 8 bases. Germline values: CDR1 KGHSH, CDR2 LQKENI. V lost 3 bases, J lost 5 bases, and 13 bases stayed unmatched. The CDR3 is 17 amino acids. CDR3 in DNA: TGTGCCAGCTCACCCCTAGGTCAGGGGGCGGTTGGAGATACGCAGTATTTT. Protein product: CASSPLGQGAVGDTQYF.

This chain connects TRBV19 to TRBJ1-5; no definite D call. V was pared by 5 bases and J by 10 bases, with 12 bases between. CDR3 length equals 12 residues. The germline CDR1 and CDR2 sequences are LNHDA and SQIVND (reference sequence). CDR3 in amino acids: CASSRGGIPQHF. CDR3 sequence (DNA): TGTGCCAGTAGTCGGGGTGGTATACCCCAGCATTTT.

The V gene is TRBV7-8, the J gene TRBJ1-1; 9 positions match TRBD1. CDR3 length: 14 residues. J lost 13 bases, V lost 3 bases, and 12 bases had no gene match. CDR1 is SGHVS, CDR2 FQNEAQ, per germline. CDR3 in amino acids: CASSFPGTGTPDFF. CDR3 nucleotides: TGTGCCAGCAGCTTCCCCGGGACAGGGACCCCGGATTTCTTT.

The J gene is TRBJ2-1, the V gene TRBV19; 9 bases match TRBD2. Germline CDR1 LNHDA, CDR2 SQIVND (reference sequence). CDR3 size: 15 residues. The trim removed 2 bases at V and 4 bases at J, leaving 3 bases unmatched. The CDR3 sequence: CASSILTSGYNEQFF. The CDR3 DNA is TGTGCCAGTAGTATACTGACTAGCGGTTACAATGAGCAGTTCTTC.

V gene TRBV30 combines with J gene TRBJ1-2, with no clear D. CDR1 and CDR2 (germline): GTSNPN, SVGIG (reference sequence). The CDR3 extends over 11 amino acids. Between the trimmed V and J ends, which lost 8 bases and 4 bases, there was a span of 11 bases. This CDR3 is CAAYSTYGYTF. CDR3 nucleotides: TGTGCCGCTTACAGCACCTATGGCTACACCTTC. The entire variable domain, with the rest obtained from reference TRBV30 and TRBJ1-2, is as follows: SQTIHQWPATLVQPVGSPLSLECTVEGTSNPNLYWYRQAAGRGLQLLFYSVGIGQISSEVPQNLSASRPQDRQFILSSKKLLLSDSGFYLCAAYSTYGYTFGSGTRLTVV.

V usage is TRBV5-5 and J usage is TRBJ2-6; D is unclear. V shed 4 bases and J shed 0 bases, with 8 bases lying between them. Germline V CDR1 and CDR2: SGHKS, YYEKEE (reference sequence). This CDR3 spans 15 amino acids. CDR3 in amino acids: CASSQKSSGANVLTF. For the CDR3, the DNA is TGTGCCAGCAGCCAAAAGAGCTCTGGGGCCAACGTCCTGACTTTC.

This clone showed up just a few times. The chain is built from TRBV28 and TRBJ1-6; TRBD1 might be the D (6 bases). The germline gives CDR1 MDHEN, CDR2 SYDVKM. There are 13 residues in the CDR3. Trimming pared 6 bases from V and 4 bases from J, leaving 7 bases between. For the CDR3, the DNA is TGTGCCAGCAGGGACAGTTATAATTCACCCCTCCACTTT. It yields the protein CASRDSYNSPLHF. Combining the CDR3 with reference TRBV28 and TRBJ1-6 gives the whole variable domain DVKVTQSSRYLVKRTGEKVFLECVQDMDHENMFWYRQDPGLGLRLIYFSYDVKMKEKGDIPEGYSVSREKKERFSLILESASTNQTSMYLCASRDSYNSPLHFGNGTRLTVT.

This chain connects TRBV9 to TRBJ1-2; TRBD1 agrees at 10 bases. The V and J ends lost 0 bases and 1 base, in that order; junction bases with no gene match: 6. The CDR3 sequence is 17 residues long. CDR1 and CDR2 from the germline V gene are SGDLS and YYNGEE. CDR3 region: CASSVGGQGSFNYGYTF. The CDR3 DNA reads TGTGCCAGCAGCGTAGGGGGACAGGGGTCTTTTAACTATGGCTACACCTTC.

The J gene is TRBJ1-1, the V gene TRBV28, with D uncertain. Trimming cost V 5 bases and J 5 bases, with 18 bases left between them. The CDR3 is 15 residues long. Germline CDR1 MDHEN, CDR2 SYDVKM. DNA of the CDR3: TGTGCCAGCAGTGTAGGTTGGGAGTGGAGAACTGAAGCTTTCTTT. This sequence encodes CASSVGWEWRTEAFF.

The chain joins TRBV5-1 to TRBJ2-3; D unclear. Germline V CDR1 and CDR2: SGHRS, YFSETQ. Between the trimmed V and J ends, which lost 0 bases and 6 bases, there was a span of 5 bases. The length of the CDR3 is 12 residues. This chain's CDR3 is CASSLAGDTQYF. CDR3 sequence (DNA): TGCGCCAGCAGCTTGGCAGGCGATACGCAGTATTTT.

The chain's CDR3 is CATRGLGTEAFF. For the CDR3, the DNA is TGTGCCACCCGGGGGTTAGGCACTGAAGCTTTCTTT. The chain has TRBV6-4 and TRBJ1-1; TRBD1 might be the D (5 bases). Trimming shortened V by 10 bases and J by 4 bases, and 13 bases separated the two germline ends. CDR1 MRHNA and CDR2 SNTAGT come from the germline V gene. The CDR3 is 12 residues long.

The rearrangement links TRBV6-6 to TRBJ2-2; 11 nucleotides agree with TRBD2. V lost 6 bases and J lost 6; bases outside the gene matches: 6. Germline assignment: CDR1 MNHNY and CDR2 SVGAGI (reference sequence). This CDR3 region has 15 residues. The CDR3 region has the DNA TGTGCCAGCAGCCCGACTAGCGGGAAGGCCGGGGAGCTGTTTTTT. This sequence encodes CASSPTSGKAGELFF.

This chain links TRBV11-2 with TRBJ2-1; TRBD2 aligns across 14 bases. Germline CDR1 reads SGHAT; CDR2 reads FQNNGV. V lost 2 bases and J lost 9; bases outside the gene matches: 3. The CDR3 is 15 residues long. CDR3 bases: TGTGCCAGCAGCTTAATGGGACTAGCGGGAGCTGAGCAGTTCTTC. It yields the protein CASSLMGLAGAEQFF.

The V call is TRBV7-9, the J call TRBJ1-2; D is undetermined. CDR1 SEHNR and CDR2 FQNEAQ come from the germline V gene (reference sequence). The CDR3 is made up of 12 amino acids. The V gene lost 5 bases and the J gene lost 6 bases, with 10 bases spanning the gap. The chain's CDR3 is CASSRLQDGYTF. DNA of the CDR3: TGTGCCAGCAGCCGGCTTCAGGATGGCTACACCTTC.